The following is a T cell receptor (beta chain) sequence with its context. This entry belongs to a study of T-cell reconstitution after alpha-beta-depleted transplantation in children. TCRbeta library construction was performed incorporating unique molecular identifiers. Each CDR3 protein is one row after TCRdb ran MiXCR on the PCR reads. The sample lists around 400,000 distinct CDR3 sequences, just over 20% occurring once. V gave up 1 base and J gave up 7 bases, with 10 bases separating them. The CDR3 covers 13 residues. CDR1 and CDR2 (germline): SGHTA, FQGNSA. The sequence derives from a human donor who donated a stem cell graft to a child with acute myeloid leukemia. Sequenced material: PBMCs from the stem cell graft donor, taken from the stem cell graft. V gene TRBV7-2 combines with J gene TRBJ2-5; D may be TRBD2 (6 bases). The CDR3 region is CASSLGTTGTQYF. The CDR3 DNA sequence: TGTGCCAGCAGCTTAGGGACTACCGGGACCCAGTACTTC.